These 15 T cell receptor beta chains came from one sample sequenced in a study of Graves' ophthalmopathy and Graves' hyperthyroidism. Amplification from RNA transcripts yielded the TCR beta CDR3 regions. Scientists carried out first-round RT-PCR using HTBI primers and then a second-round multiplex PCR. One entry per CDR3 protein, called by TCRdb with MiXCR from the multiplex PCR reads. The table lists 650,000 to 900,000 distinct CDR3 sequences, approximately 40% of them singletons. Sequencing input: peripheral blood. The receptor source for this set is an adult man with Graves' ophthalmopathy.

This clonotype was seen many times. V and J are TRBV20-1 and TRBJ1-5; no clear D. The V and J ends lost 6 bases and 0 bases respectively, with 15 bases between them. The CDR3 contains 15 residues. The V gene's germline CDR1 is DFQATT and CDR2 SNEGSKA (reference sequence). CDR3 in amino acids: CSAMLDGNSNQPQHF. The DNA for the CDR3 is TGCAGTGCGATGCTGGACGGTAATAGCAATCAGCCCCAGCATTTT.

The chain joins TRBV2 to TRBJ1-1, with D maybe TRBD1 (5 bases). Germline CDR1 and CDR2: SNHLY and FYNNEI. CDR3 length equals 12 residues. Trimming pared 7 bases from V and 6 bases from J, leaving 12 bases between. The CDR3 nucleotides are TGTGCCAGCATATTCTACAGGCCTGAAGCTTTCTTT. As protein: CASIFYRPEAFF.

About this clonotype itself: Lacking the conserved final phenylalanine or tryptophan, this CDR3 likely reflects a read error. The chain recombines TRBV20-1 with TRBJ2-5; 10 nucleotides line up with TRBD2. The CDR3 covers 17 residues. V gave up 0 bases and J gave up 1 base; unmatched junction bases: 8. Germline lookup yields CDR1 DFQATT and CDR2 SNEGSKA (reference sequence). DNA for the CDR3: TGCAGTGCTAGAGATGTGGTAGCGGGGGGATCCCAAGAGACCCAGTACTGC. Residues: CSARDVVAGGSQETQYC.

This clonotype was counted many times. The chain uses TRBV7-6 and TRBJ2-7, with 9 bases identical to TRBD1. CDR3 size: 14 residues. In germline, CDR1 is SGHVS, CDR2 FNYEAQ. Trimming took 5 bases from V and 3 from J; bases not matched to a gene: 5. The chain's CDR3 is CASSLATGGYEQYF. The CDR3 DNA follows: TGTGCCAGCAGCCTCGCGACAGGGGGCTACGAGCAGTACTTC. Based on the CDR3 plus reference TRBV7-6 and TRBJ2-7, the full variable domain is GAGVSQSPRYKVTKRGQDVALRCDPISGHVSLYWYRQALGQGPEFLTYFNYEAQQDKSGLPNDRFSAERPEGSISTLTIQRTEQRDSAMYRCASSLATGGYEQYFGPGTRLTVT.

The V gene is TRBV20-1, the J gene TRBJ2-2, with TRBD2 matching 7 bases. The ends lost 6 bases at V and 8 bases at J; junction bases unmatched: 12. The CDR3 runs 14 residues. Germline V gene lookup returns CDR1 DFQATT and CDR2 SNEGSKA (reference sequence). CDR3 region: CSARPGRGKGELFF. The CDR3 bases are TGCAGTGCCCGCCCTGGGCGGGGGAAGGGGGAGCTGTTTTTT.

This clonotype was found many times. The chain uses TRBV11-3 and TRBJ1-3; 8 bases are a match to TRBD1. The CDR3 length is 15 residues. V was pared by 5 bases and J by 4 bases, with 7 bases of the junction left unmatched. CDR1 is SGHNT, CDR2 YENEEA, per germline. CDR3 DNA: TGTGCCAGCAGCATCGGACAGGGAGGCGGAAACACCATATATTTT. Its translation: CASSIGQGGGNTIYF.

The rearrangement links TRBV10-3 to TRBJ2-5, with 9 bases identical to TRBD1. CDR1 and CDR2 (germline): ENHRY, SYGVKD. The CDR3 runs 13 residues. Germline trimming cut 10 bases from V and 5 bases from J; bases unmatched to any gene: 8. CDR3: CASRTGGTETQYF. The DNA of the CDR3 is TGTGCCAGCAGAACAGGGGGCACCGAGACCCAGTACTTC.

This clonotype was observed a few times. J is TRBJ2-5 and V is TRBV7-9, with TRBD1 identical over 7 bases. From germline, CDR1 is SEHNR and CDR2 FQNEAQ (reference sequence). The CDR3 length is 15 residues. V lost 6 bases and J lost 2; bases outside the gene matches: 9. The CDR3 loop reads CASSYSRDRQETQYF. In DNA, the CDR3 is TGTGCCAGCAGTTACTCCAGGGACAGACAAGAGACCCAGTACTTC.

The sample holds a few counts of this clonotype. The V gene is TRBV10-1, the J gene TRBJ2-5; D unclear. The CDR3 is made up of 14 amino acids. Deletions cut 0 bases from V and 1 base from J, with 6 bases between. The V gene's germline CDR1 is WNHNN and CDR2 SYGVQD (reference sequence). As DNA, the CDR3 is TGCGCCAGCAGTGAGTCGACTCTCCAAGAGACCCAGTACTTC. Translation gives CASSESTLQETQYF.

Turning to this clonotype: The conserved final phenylalanine or tryptophan is absent from the CDR3, which likely points to a read error. The chain combines TRBV25-1 with TRBJ1-2, with D unclear. This CDR3 has 16 residues. Germline CDR1 reads MGHDK; CDR2 reads SYGVNS. The CDR3 here is CTSSESEGEDDYGYTV. The CDR3 nucleotides read TGTACCAGCAGTGAATCTGAGGGAGAGGACGACTATGGCTACACCGTC.

V usage is TRBV11-3 and J usage is TRBJ2-6; 8 bases fit TRBD1. The V gene's germline CDR1 is SGHNT and CDR2 YENEEA. The CDR3 loop spans 17 amino acids. V shed 11 bases and J 0 bases; nucleotides not matched to a gene: 12. The CDR3 sequence is CALDRAYSSSGANVLTF. The CDR3 region has the DNA TGTGCCTTGGACAGGGCCTACTCTAGCTCTGGGGCCAACGTCCTGACTTTC.

This clonotype has a single count. The V call is TRBV15, the J call TRBJ1-2; D call uncertain. The germline V gene has CDR1 LNHNV and CDR2 YYDKDF (reference sequence). The ends were cut back, 5 bases at V and 4 bases at J, with 11 bases in the middle. This CDR3 region has 13 residues. The CDR3 DNA is TGTGCCACCAGCTGGGAGACGGCCTATGGCTACACCTTC. It specifies CATSWETAYGYTF. The complete variable domain, with remaining parts taken from reference TRBV15 and TRBJ1-2, reads DAMVIQNPRYQVTQFGKPVTLSCSQTLNHNVMYWYQQKSSQAPKLLFHYYDKDFNNEADTPDNFQSRRPNTSFCFLDIRSPGLGDTAMYLCATSWETAYGYTFGSGTRLTVV.

The genes are TRBV12-3 or TRBV12-4 and TRBJ2-5, with TRBD2 matching over 8 bases. Unmatched junction bases numbered 12, after V lost 1 base and J lost 5 bases. CDR3 size: 17 residues. DNA of the CDR3: TGTGCCAGCAGTTTAGAATTCTCGGGGGGGCCGGGGGAGACCCAGTACTTC. It codes for CASSLEFSGGPGETQYF.

The rearrangement links TRBV7-9 to TRBJ2-5; D remains unclear. The CDR3 is made up of 14 amino acids. The V end lost 4 bases, the J end lost 2 bases, and 11 bases lay between the germline ends. Germline assignment: CDR1 SEHNR and CDR2 FQNEAQ (reference sequence). DNA for the CDR3: TGTGCCAGCAGCTGGTGGGCAGAACAAGAGACCCAGTACTTC. This codes for CASSWWAEQETQYF.

The genes are TRBV7-6 and TRBJ2-5, with a tentative D call TRBD1 (5 bases). Germline assignment: CDR1 SGHVS and CDR2 FNYEAQ. Trimming removed 4 bases from V and 7 bases from J, with 10 bases in between. This CDR3 contains 12 residues. The CDR3 region is CASSYAQGTQYF. The CDR3 DNA is TGTGCCAGCAGCTATGCGCAGGGGACCCAGTACTTC.